The rows below give T cell receptor beta chains drawn from one sample of a study of PD-L1 blockade in urothelial cancer. Sequenced by immunoSEQ multiplex PCR; TCRdb stores in-frame clones only, minus some. The repertoire consists of fewer than 40,000 clones, with more than 80% occurring once and the leading ten covering roughly 7.6%. The specimen was PBMCs, collected around atezolizumab (anti-PD-L1) treatment. All receptors derive from a man in his 70s with urothelial cancer. The CDR3 runs from the conserved cysteine through the conserved F or W. Fields, in order: V gene, D gene, clone size, J gene, CDR3 protein, CDR3 DNA. The D gene is left open where the match is weak. Size is omitted from some rows. Given values are once, few, many or a class for expanded clones.

v_gene: TRBV19; d_gene: .; abundance: .; j_gene: TRBJ2-2; CDR3aa: CASRRNRVNTGELFF; CDR3nt: TGTGCCAGTAGACGAAACAGGGTAAACACCGGGGAGCTGTTTTTT
v_gene: TRBV27; d_gene: TRBD1; abundance: .; j_gene: TRBJ2-4; CDR3aa: CASSPVGQGRMGIQYF; CDR3nt: TGTGCCAGCAGTCCTGTAGGACAGGGGAGGATGGGCATTCAGTACTTC
v_gene: TRBV5-1; d_gene: .; abundance: .; j_gene: TRBJ1-1; CDR3aa: CASSSGQNTEAFF; CDR3nt: TGCGCCAGCAGCTCCGGACAGAACACTGAAGCTTTCTTT
v_gene: TRBV5-1; d_gene: TRBD1; abundance: .; j_gene: TRBJ1-2; CDR3aa: CASSLDPTGTVRRGGYTF; CDR3nt: TGCGCCAGCAGCTTGGACCCTACCGGGACAGTTAGGCGCGGTGGCTACACCTTC
v_gene: TRBV9; d_gene: TRBD1; abundance: .; j_gene: TRBJ1-1; CDR3aa: CASSPTGQGAEAFF; CDR3nt: TGTGCCAGCAGCCCTACGGGACAGGGGGCTGAAGCTTTCTTT
v_gene: TRBV6-1; d_gene: TRBD2; abundance: .; j_gene: TRBJ2-7; CDR3aa: CASSDQHLAGAYEQYF; CDR3nt: TGTGCCAGCAGTGACCAACATCTAGCGGGAGCCTACGAGCAGTACTTC
v_gene: TRBV7-6; d_gene: .; abundance: .; j_gene: TRBJ2-6; CDR3aa: CASRGTGANVLTF; CDR3nt: TGTGCCAGCCGTGGCACTGGGGCCAACGTCCTGACTTTC
v_gene: TRBV5-1; d_gene: TRBD2; abundance: .; j_gene: TRBJ2-5; CDR3aa: CASSLAGLAGETQYF; CDR3nt: TGCGCCAGCAGCTTGGCCGGACTAGCGGGTGAGACCCAGTACTTC
v_gene: TRBV12-5; d_gene: TRBD1; abundance: .; j_gene: TRBJ2-1; CDR3aa: CASGLPNRGSYNEQFF; CDR3nt: TGTGCTAGTGGTTTGCCAAACAGGGGCTCCTACAATGAGCAGTTCTTC
v_gene: TRBV19; d_gene: TRBD1; abundance: .; j_gene: TRBJ2-1; CDR3aa: CATWDRANEQFF; CDR3nt: TGTGCCACCTGGGACAGGGCCAATGAGCAGTTCTTC
v_gene: TRBV18; d_gene: TRBD2; abundance: .; j_gene: TRBJ2-5; CDR3aa: CASSGPSGNLETQYF; CDR3nt: TGTGCCAGCTCCGGACCGAGCGGGAACCTAGAGACCCAGTACTTC
v_gene: TRBV7-9; d_gene: TRBD2; abundance: .; j_gene: TRBJ2-7; CDR3aa: CASSPGLAREQYF; CDR3nt: TGTGCCAGCAGCCCGGGACTAGCGCGAGAGCAGTACTTC
v_gene: TRBV5-1; d_gene: TRBD2; abundance: .; j_gene: TRBJ2-7; CDR3aa: CASSGGGFNSGAVYEQYF; CDR3nt: TGCGCCAGCAGCGGGGGGGGATTCAATTCAGGAGCAGTCTACGAGCAGTACTTC
v_gene: TRBV29-1; d_gene: .; abundance: .; j_gene: TRBJ2-1; CDR3aa: CSVEIIYNEQFF; CDR3nt: TGCAGCGTTGAAATTATCTACAATGAGCAGTTCTTC
v_gene: TRBV9; d_gene: .; abundance: .; j_gene: TRBJ2-3; CDR3aa: CASSVGNLGRTDTQYF; CDR3nt: TGTGCCAGCAGCGTGGGGAACTTGGGGCGCACAGATACGCAGTATTTT
v_gene: TRBV6-5; d_gene: .; abundance: .; j_gene: TRBJ1-3; CDR3aa: CASRPGSSSGNTIYF; CDR3nt: TGTGCCAGCAGACCCGGGTCATCCTCTGGAAACACCATATATTTT
v_gene: TRBV29-1; d_gene: TRBD1; abundance: .; j_gene: TRBJ2-7; CDR3aa: CSFEGQGYEQYF; CDR3nt: TGCAGCTTCGAGGGACAGGGCTACGAGCAGTACTTC
v_gene: TRBV5-5; d_gene: TRBD2; abundance: .; j_gene: TRBJ2-2; CDR3aa: CASSPRGSGAGELFF; CDR3nt: TGTGCCAGCAGCCCCCGCGGGAGTGGTGCCGGGGAGCTGTTTTTT
v_gene: TRBV5-3; d_gene: TRBD2; abundance: .; j_gene: TRBJ2-7; CDR3aa: CARSSGLAGGSSYEQYF; CDR3nt: TGTGCCAGAAGCTCGGGACTAGCGGGAGGGAGCTCCTACGAGCAGTACTTC
v_gene: TRBV28; d_gene: .; abundance: .; j_gene: TRBJ1-1; CDR3aa: CASSLPIRRAEAFF; CDR3nt: TGTGCCAGCAGTTTACCCATCAGGAGGGCTGAAGCTTTCTTT
v_gene: TRBV20-1; d_gene: .; abundance: .; j_gene: TRBJ1-2; CDR3aa: CSARGAYGYTF; CDR3nt: TGCAGTGCTAGAGGGGCCTATGGCTACACCTTC
v_gene: TRBV28; d_gene: TRBD1; abundance: .; j_gene: TRBJ1-1; CDR3aa: CASRLYGQGARNTEAFF; CDR3nt: TGTGCCAGCAGGTTATATGGACAGGGGGCGAGGAACACTGAAGCTTTCTTT
v_gene: TRBV19; d_gene: TRBD1; abundance: .; j_gene: TRBJ2-3; CDR3aa: CASSKWVQGASTDTQYF; CDR3nt: TGTGCCAGTAGTAAGTGGGTTCAGGGGGCGAGCACAGATACGCAGTATTTT
v_gene: TRBV19; d_gene: TRBD1; abundance: .; j_gene: TRBJ2-7; CDR3aa: CASSPRQGLEQYF; CDR3nt: TGTGCCAGTAGTCCAAGACAGGGGCTCGAGCAGTACTTC
v_gene: TRBV30; d_gene: TRBD2; abundance: .; j_gene: TRBJ2-2; CDR3aa: CAWQTSGRPGELFF; CDR3nt: TGTGCCTGGCAAACTAGCGGGAGACCCGGGGAGCTGTTTTTT
v_gene: TRBV2; d_gene: TRBD2; abundance: .; j_gene: TRBJ2-1; CDR3aa: CASSPTSGRPHEQFF; CDR3nt: TGTGCCAGCAGTCCTACTAGCGGGAGACCCCATGAGCAGTTCTTC
v_gene: TRBV7-7; d_gene: .; abundance: once; j_gene: TRBJ2-2; CDR3aa: CASSLRRDTGELFF; CDR3nt: TGTGCCAGCAGCTTAAGACGGGACACCGGGGAGCTGTTTTTT
v_gene: TRBV9; d_gene: .; abundance: .; j_gene: TRBJ2-4; CDR3aa: CASSVDPAGGTKNIQYF; CDR3nt: TGTGCCAGCAGCGTCGATCCCGCCGGGGGTACCAAAAACATTCAGTACTTC
v_gene: TRBV5-6; d_gene: .; abundance: .; j_gene: TRBJ2-7; CDR3aa: CASSLTGENEQYF; CDR3nt: TGTGCCAGCAGCTTGACGGGGGAGAATGAGCAGTACTTC
v_gene: TRBV2; d_gene: .; abundance: .; j_gene: TRBJ2-2; CDR3aa: CASSGGGPANTGELFF; CDR3nt: TGTGCCAGCAGTGGCGGCGGGCCCGCGAACACCGGGGAGCTGTTTTTT
v_gene: TRBV9; d_gene: .; abundance: .; j_gene: TRBJ2-5; CDR3aa: CASSSRRAGETQYF; CDR3nt: TGTGCCAGCAGCTCAAGAAGGGCGGGAGAGACCCAGTACTTC
v_gene: TRBV7-8; d_gene: .; abundance: .; j_gene: TRBJ1-5; CDR3aa: CASSLDEASNQPQHF; CDR3nt: TGTGCCAGCAGCTTAGATGAGGCCAGCAATCAGCCCCAGCATTTT
v_gene: TRBV19; d_gene: TRBD2; abundance: .; j_gene: TRBJ2-3; CDR3aa: CASSIISGRRADTQYF; CDR3nt: TGTGCCAGTAGTATTATTAGCGGGAGGAGGGCAGATACGCAGTATTTT
v_gene: TRBV6-5; d_gene: .; abundance: .; j_gene: TRBJ2-2; CDR3aa: CASMKPGEYTGELFF; CDR3nt: TGTGCCAGTATGAAACCGGGGGAATACACCGGGGAGCTGTTTTTT
v_gene: TRBV2; d_gene: .; abundance: .; j_gene: TRBJ1-5; CDR3aa: CASSETRVVPQHF; CDR3nt: TGTGCCAGCAGTGAAACCAGGGTAGTTCCCCAGCATTTT
v_gene: TRBV6-6; d_gene: .; abundance: .; j_gene: TRBJ1-2; CDR3aa: CASSSVSRYGYTF; CDR3nt: TGTGCCAGCAGTAGCGTTAGTCGGTATGGCTACACCTTC
v_gene: TRBV29-1; d_gene: TRBD1; abundance: .; j_gene: TRBJ2-5; CDR3aa: CSVEDPEGAGQETQYF; CDR3nt: TGCAGCGTTGAAGATCCAGAGGGGGCTGGCCAAGAGACCCAGTACTTC
v_gene: TRBV4-2; d_gene: .; abundance: .; j_gene: TRBJ2-2; CDR3aa: CASSQDLGAYGELFF; CDR3nt: TGTGCCAGCAGCCAAGATTTAGGGGCGTACGGGGAGCTGTTTTTT
v_gene: TRBV5-1; d_gene: TRBD2; abundance: .; j_gene: TRBJ2-2; CDR3aa: CASSLAGGSGRTGELFF; CDR3nt: TGCGCCAGCAGCTTGGCCGGGGGGTCGGGTCGCACCGGGGAGCTGTTTTTT
v_gene: TRBV10-3; d_gene: .; abundance: .; j_gene: TRBJ1-1; CDR3aa: CAISDMWRTEAFF; CDR3nt: TGTGCCATCAGTGATATGTGGAGGACTGAAGCTTTCTTT
v_gene: TRBV7-6; d_gene: .; abundance: .; j_gene: TRBJ2-1; CDR3aa: CASSLVVERNEQFF; CDR3nt: TGTGCCAGCAGCTTAGTGGTAGAAAGAAATGAGCAGTTCTTC
v_gene: TRBV2; d_gene: .; abundance: .; j_gene: TRBJ2-3; CDR3aa: CASRRADTQYF; CDR3nt: TGTGCCAGCAGACGGGCAGATACGCAGTATTTT
v_gene: TRBV29-1; d_gene: TRBD1; abundance: .; j_gene: TRBJ1-1; CDR3aa: CSAEAWDSLNTEAFF; CDR3nt: TGCAGCGCTGAGGCCTGGGACAGCTTGAACACTGAAGCTTTCTTT
v_gene: TRBV10-2; d_gene: TRBD1; abundance: .; j_gene: TRBJ2-1; CDR3aa: CASTLGTGVGGEQFF; CDR3nt: TGCGCCAGCACCTTGGGGACAGGGGTTGGGGGTGAGCAGTTCTTC
v_gene: TRBV28; d_gene: .; abundance: .; j_gene: TRBJ2-7; CDR3aa: CATRRTGGIAGREQYF; CDR3nt: TGTGCCACCAGAAGAACAGGTGGGATCGCGGGACGCGAGCAGTACTTC
v_gene: TRBV5-4; d_gene: .; abundance: .; j_gene: TRBJ2-5; CDR3aa: CASSPGHQETQYF; CDR3nt: TGTGCCAGCAGCCCGGGACATCAGGAGACCCAGTACTTC
v_gene: TRBV5-6; d_gene: .; abundance: once; j_gene: TRBJ2-2; CDR3aa: CASSLGAGDAGELFF; CDR3nt: TGTGCCAGCAGCTTGGGGGCAGGGGACGCCGGGGAGCTGTTTTTT
v_gene: TRBV5-1; d_gene: .; abundance: .; j_gene: TRBJ2-5; CDR3aa: CASSLDRETQYF; CDR3nt: TGCGCCAGCAGCTTGGATCGAGAGACCCAGTACTTC
v_gene: TRBV27; d_gene: TRBD1; abundance: .; j_gene: TRBJ2-3; CDR3aa: CASSQGTGRTDTQYF; CDR3nt: TGTGCCAGCAGTCAAGGGACAGGGAGGACAGATACGCAGTATTTT
v_gene: TRBV5-6; d_gene: TRBD1; abundance: .; j_gene: TRBJ2-1; CDR3aa: CASSFGQGVAKLRNEQFF; CDR3nt: TGTGCCAGCAGCTTTGGGCAGGGGGTGGCGAAACTTCGGAATGAGCAGTTCTTC